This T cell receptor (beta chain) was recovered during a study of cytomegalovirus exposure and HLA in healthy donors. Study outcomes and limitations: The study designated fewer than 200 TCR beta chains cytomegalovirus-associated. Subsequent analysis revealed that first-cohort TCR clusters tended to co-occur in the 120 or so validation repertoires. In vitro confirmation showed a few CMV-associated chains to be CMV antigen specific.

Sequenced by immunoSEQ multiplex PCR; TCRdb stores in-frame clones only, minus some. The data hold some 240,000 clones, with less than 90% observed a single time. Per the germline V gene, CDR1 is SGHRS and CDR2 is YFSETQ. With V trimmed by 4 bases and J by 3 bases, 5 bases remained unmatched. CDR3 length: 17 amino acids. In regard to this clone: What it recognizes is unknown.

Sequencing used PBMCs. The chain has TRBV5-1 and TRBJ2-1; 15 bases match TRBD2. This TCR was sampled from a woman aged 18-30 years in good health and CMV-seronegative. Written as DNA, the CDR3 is TGCGCCAGCAGCCCGGGACTAGCGGGGGGTGGCTACAATGAGCAGTTCTTC. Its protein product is CASSPGLAGGGYNEQFF.